This entry features one TCR beta chain sequence. The antigen it binds to is not known. No much larger clone exists at a distance of one base, and base qualities are not known. Library method: the immunoSEQ multiplex PCR assay. A mixture of 60 forward primers for TCR Vbeta segments and 13 reverse primers for TCR Jbeta segments was used in the multiplex PCR. A multiplex PCR assay on genomic DNA amplified the CDR3 region of rearranged TCR beta genes. The Illumina HiSeq System was used to sequence the amplified TCR beta libraries as 87-base-pair reads. Processing in the source paper ran as follows. Across the 666 repertoires, a later analysis counted roughly 84 million unique TCR beta chains, 8.5 million to 12 million of which were shared by at least two donors. Raw reads were error-corrected and collapsed into unique sequences with a nearest-neighbor algorithm that merged closely related sequences to remove PCR and sequencing errors. V, D and J gene segments were assigned by aligning CDR3 sequences to IMGT reference sequences. For a sequence to be retained, a match of at least six nucleotides to both a V gene segment and a J gene segment was required. A rearrangement counted as productive if the CDR3 had no stop codons and remained in frame with V and J, and every other rearrangement counted as non-productive. Following IMGT convention, CDR3 was defined as the stretch from the second conserved V-encoded cysteine up to the conserved J-encoded phenylalanine. In an earlier analysis of more than 550 of the donors, sequences lacking an unambiguous match to a single V gene segment were excluded. In an earlier analysis of 587 of the donors, V segments were called functional above 56.7% productive rearrangements and were called segregating when the between-donor standard deviation exceeded 5%. A statistical classification framework was built for diagnosing cytomegalovirus status from the catalog of TCR beta chain sequences. A later analysis assigned V and J genes by comparing TCR nucleotide sequences with IMGT/GENE-DB human TR gene sequences. Using the TCRdist pipeline, a later analysis assigned CDR3 sequences along with most-parsimonious VDJ recombination scenarios. In a later analysis, each TCR beta chain was defined by its CDR3 amino acid sequence together with its V-gene family, and reads without a unique V-gene family were excluded. A later analysis removed over 500 highly shared, low-generation-probability nucleotide sequences to deal with suspected cross-contamination and a sequencing artifact. In a later analysis, a clonal expansion index for each public chain was calculated from normalized within-repertoire ranks of inferred template counts. In a later analysis, generation probabilities were computed with a VDJ recombination model fitted to out-of-frame rearrangements, and the resulting probabilities were checked against IGoR. In a later analysis, TCR-TCR, TCR-HLA and TCR-CMV co-occurrence was scored with hypergeometric tests, and a repertoire-size bias correction was applied to TCR pairs. A later analysis estimated false discovery rates by permuting HLA or CMV assignments 20 times. In a later analysis, co-occurring TCRs were grouped with DBSCAN, and TCRdist sequence similarity was added when clustering was performed within HLA-allele-positive subsets. Co-occurrence clustering excluded repertoires with fewer than 30,000 or more than 120,000 public chains, plus five with anomalous nucleotide sharing. The immuneACCESS repertoire file appears here via TCRdb, limited to in-frame rearrangements. These files lack a portion of the clones; in checked studies, under half of the deficit traces to unresolved V genes, and the cause of the others is not known. The DNA was the basis for D and trimming; V, J and clone size are from that table. The sample table holds some 110,000 clones, of which around two thirds were seen once. About 4.5% of the sample comes from the top ten.

The data stem from a study of cytomegalovirus exposure and HLA in healthy donors (dated by TCRdb to 2015 to 2018). Broadly, across the study: An earlier analysis of roughly 500 of the donors reported about 290 Gb of sequence data and 100 million to 140 million unique TCR beta sequences from approximately 180 million T cells. Roughly 310 gigabases of sequencing data and approximately 85 million unique TCR sequences were included in an early release covering around 600 HLA-typed donors. Among the approximately 420 genotyped donors, about 83% belonged to the genetic ancestry cluster associated with self-reported Caucasian donors. The study was designed to test whether signatures of past pathogen exposure could be identified by cataloging public T cell receptors. Using immunosequencing, the study profiled T cell repertoires from approximately 700 subjects and related those repertoires to cytomegalovirus serostatus. Besides the first cohort of 550 to 750 subjects, a separate validation cohort made up of roughly 120 different subjects was used. To predict cytomegalovirus infection status, the study brought together high-throughput TCR immunosequencing, statistical association of individual TCRs with disease status, and machine learning. To study patterns of TCR occurrence, a later analysis re-analyzed previously published TCR beta repertoires from 666 donors and added high-resolution HLA genotyping. Rather than drawing on any new phenotypic data, the later analysis identified candidate immune exposures from TCR beta sequences and the way those sequences occurred across donors. In an earlier analysis of a few hundred of the donors, high-throughput TCR beta sequencing was used to judge whether each TCR beta V gene segment behaved as functional or pseudogenic. Donor age, sex, ethnicity and CMV serostatus were compiled together with the repertoire data. A later genetic analysis used genome-wide SNP genotypes for about 60% of the roughly 700 donors, treating that subset as a discovery cohort. Every discovery cohort repertoire had been produced on one sequencing platform. HLA typing included class I and class II loci at four-digit resolution. Typing coverage differed by locus: A, B, C, DRB1 and DQB1 were typed in about 620-630 donors, DQA1 in about 500, DPA1 in 600 to 610, and DPB1 in roughly 470. Because of strong linkage in the cohort, five DR-DQ haplotypes were treated as single units for association and clustering. Among around 400 genotyped donors of the cohort, an average of about 240,000 unique TCR beta nucleotide sequences was sequenced per donor, of which about 20% were non-productive.

The germline V gene provides CDR1 SQVTM and CDR2 ANQGSEA. Inclusive of the bounding cysteine and phenylalanine, the CDR3 is 16 residues long. The CDR3 DNA has 48 bases and is translated from base 1. V was cut back by 4 bases and J by 4 bases, leaving a gap of 21 bases between them. In total, 666 healthy bone marrow donors made up the cohort. Cohort members were all nominally healthy when sampled, although unrecorded immune exposures were likely present. The donor was CMV seropositive and belonged to the group of more than 250 seropositive cohort members. A peripheral blood sample was provided by each donor, and peripheral blood mononuclear cells were used for TCR beta sequencing. The Qiagen DNeasy Blood Extraction Kit was used to extract genomic DNA from the blood cell samples. The investigation overall reported the following: Over 15 rarely observed V segments, including chromosome 9 orphons, were excluded from the earlier analysis of 550 to 700 of the donors because counts were too low. A later genetic analysis reported fewer N-insertions in productive TCRs among donors in an Asian-associated ancestry cluster than the approximately 670-donor mean. In an earlier analysis of fewer than 700 of the donors, most TCR beta V segments appeared in productive rearrangements about 90% or about 30% of the time, broadly matching IMGT annotations. Three of the identified cytomegalovirus-associated TCR beta chains were confirmed in vitro to be specific for cytomegalovirus antigens. A further reported finding was that TCR beta sequences accurately predicted the HLA-A and HLA-B alleles for most subjects in the first cohort. Across donors, most TCR sequences were observed very rarely, whereas some public TCRs were present in many individuals. According to the authors, the approach could potentially be generalized to other disease states and immunological phenotypes. In a later genetic analysis, a missense DCLRE1C variant was associated with V-gene and J-gene trimming of TCR beta chains, and the association was replicated in an independent cohort. A later analysis reported that several top co-occurrence clusters appeared linked to parvovirus B19, influenza, CMV and Epstein-Barr virus. A later analysis found that TCR association rates varied across HLA loci, with DRB1 alleles showing the most associated TCRs and HLA-C alleles the fewest. In a later analysis, 16,951 TCR beta sequences were associated with specific HLA alleles at a false discovery rate of 0.05. A cluster of highly shared sequence variants was judged likely to represent a technical artifact of the sequencing pipeline. In a later analysis, HLA-associated TCR beta chains were found to be more clonally expanded and to have lower generation probabilities than equally common non-associated chains. HLA typing was unavailable for some donors at each locus, so association tests used only the typed subset. The 87-base-pair reads could not distinguish some IMGT-functional V segments, including TRBV6-2 and TRBV6-3, so those segments were excluded. When HLA alleles, especially DR and DQ, strongly co-occurred, TCR associations were difficult to assign to individual alleles. The study gave a list of around 170 TCR beta chains associated with cytomegalovirus. In a later analysis, most CMV-associated TCR beta chains were found to appear HLA-restricted, with HLA associations seemingly driven largely by CMV exposure. The classifier was reported to diagnose cytomegalovirus status with high specificity and sensitivity in both the original cohort and the validation cohort. The only immune exposure information available for the cohort was CMV serostatus. Only TCR beta chains were sequenced in this cohort, and the absence of alpha or paired-chain data limited detectable features. Linkage disequilibrium might explain the correlated functional status among segregating V segments, but an unknown experimental factor could not be excluded. Roughly uniform sequencing depth across donors was assumed in presence/absence analyses, although this assumption may not hold.

Sequencing was done on a sample of PBMCs. The chain is encoded by TRBV29-1 joined to TRBJ2-3; possibly the D gene is TRBD2, per 5 matching bases. This TCR was recovered from a man in his sixties in good health and CMV-seropositive. The nucleotide sequence reads TGCAGCGTTGCAGCCTCACATGGAAGCGGACCAGATACGCAGTATTTT. Translated, this is CSVAASHGSGPDTQYF.